These 17 T cell receptor beta chains originate from one sample sequenced in a study of blood T cell repertoires in COVID-19 (dated by TCRdb to 2020 to 2021). Libraries were built with the immunoSEQ multiplex PCR assay. The table was pulled from immuneACCESS by TCRdb, which kept in-frame rearrangements only. Such tables lose some clones; where checked, under half of the loss comes from unresolved V genes, and the rest has no known cause. The sample profile shows fewer than 250,000 clones; over 80% of them were found once. The top ten clones comprise roughly 5% of the sample. The sequencing input was peripheral blood. The receptor source for this set is a human donor in a cohort sampled during active COVID-19.

The rearrangement joins TRBV19 to TRBJ2-5; 7 positions match TRBD2. CDR1 is LNHDA, CDR2 SQIVND, per germline (reference sequence). This CDR3 comprises 14 residues. Unmatched junction bases numbered 6, after V lost 8 bases and J lost 0 bases. In nucleotides, the CDR3 is TGTGCCAGTGCCGGGACTATTAACCAAGAGACCCAGTACTTC. Amino acid sequence: CASAGTINQETQYF.

Notes on this clone: Mismatch with germline at one junction end may stem from a read error. The chain uses TRBV9 and TRBJ1-3; no clear D gene. The CDR3 is 14 residues long. The germline V gene encodes CDR1 SGDLS and CDR2 YYNGEE. CDR3 bases: TGTGCCAGCAGCCCCCTAGCTCTTGGAAGCACCATATATTTT. It encodes CASSPLALGSTIYF.

This clone was recorded a few times. CDR3 sequence reads: CASSFRRSATGELFF. The CDR3, as DNA: TGTGCCAGCAGCTTTAGGAGGTCGGCCACCGGGGAGCTGTTTTTT. This sequence joins TRBV11-2 and TRBJ2-2; the D gene is possibly TRBD2 (5 bases). The germline gives CDR1 SGHAT, CDR2 FQNNGV. This CDR3 is built from 15 residues. V lost 3 bases and J lost 4, with 12 bases in between.

The gene calls are TRBV19 and TRBJ1-1, with 9 bases fitting TRBD1. From germline, CDR1 is LNHDA and CDR2 SQIVND (reference sequence). The V gene end was trimmed by 8 bases and the J gene end by 4 bases; junction bases not matched to a gene: 8. The CDR3 is 14 amino acids. CDR3 sequence (DNA): TGTGCCAGTGGACCGGGACAGGGAGTCACTGAAGCTTTCTTT. This codes for CASGPGQGVTEAFF.

The chain carries TRBV10-2 and TRBJ2-1, with 8 bases fitting TRBD2. The CDR3 extends over 13 amino acids. After removal of 7 bases from V and 9 bases from J, the junction contained 8 bases not matched to a gene. Germline V gives CDR1 WSHSY, CDR2 SAAADI. CDR3 sequence (DNA): TGCGCCAGCACTGTGACTAGCGCCGGTGAGCAGTTCTTC. Its protein product is CASTVTSAGEQFF.

This clone came up once. The chain has TRBV10-3 and TRBJ1-2; 8 bases fit TRBD1. With 7 bases clipped from V and 6 bases from J, the junction kept 4 bases outside the gene matches. The CDR3 has 12 amino acids. Germline CDR1 reads ENHRY; CDR2 reads SYGVKD. The CDR3 DNA is TGTGCCATCACTACGGGACAGGATGGCTACACCTTC. Translation gives CAITTGQDGYTF.

The chain has TRBV14 and TRBJ2-5; TRBD1 matches at 10 bases. With V trimmed by 7 bases and J by 5 bases, 10 bases remained unmatched. Germline CDR1 SGHDN, CDR2 FVKESK. The CDR3 sequence is 15 residues long. The CDR3 protein is CASTDRDRGTETQYF. The CDR3 nucleotides are TGTGCCAGCACAGACCGGGACAGGGGCACCGAGACCCAGTACTTC.

V gene TRBV27 combines with J gene TRBJ2-7, with a possible D match to TRBD1 (6 bases). Germline V gene sequence: CDR1 MNHEY, CDR2 SMNVEV (reference sequence). The CDR3 contains 14 residues. With 6 bases removed from V and 6 bases from J, the gap between germline ends came to 18 bases. The CDR3 DNA sequence: TGTGCCAGCAGAAAGCAGGGGTACCTAATCGAGCAGTACTTC. Protein product: CASRKQGYLIEQYF.

The chain is built from TRBV5-1 and TRBJ2-1; 7 bases line up with TRBD2. CDR3 size: 16 residues. V lost 0 bases to trimming and J lost 0 bases; unmatched junction nucleotides: 3. Looked up from germline, CDR1 is SGHRS and CDR2 is YFSETQ. This CDR3 is CASSLAGGSSYNEQFF. Written as DNA, the CDR3 is TGCGCCAGCAGCTTGGCGGGCGGGAGCTCCTACAATGAGCAGTTCTTC.

The chain has TRBV3-1 (or the pseudogene TRBV3-2) and TRBJ2-5; TRBD2 matches at 7 bases. Germline V gene data show CDR1 as LGHDT and CDR2 as YNNKEL (reference sequence). J was trimmed by 4 bases and V by 2 bases; bases with no gene match: 7. This CDR3 region has 15 residues. The CDR3 is CASSQFKGEGETQYF. The DNA for the CDR3 is TGTGCCAGCAGCCAATTTAAAGGGGAGGGAGAGACCCAGTACTTC.

V and J are TRBV6-5 and TRBJ1-2; a possible D gene is TRBD1 (6 bases). CDR3 size: 13 residues. The germline gives CDR1 MNHEY, CDR2 SVGAGI. Trimming left V 4 bases short and J 3 bases short, with 9 bases between. CDR3 nucleotides: TGTGCCAGCAGTTTACAGGGTGACTATGGCTACACCTTC. Encoded protein: CASSLQGDYGYTF.

The chain combines TRBV14 with TRBJ2-7; D remains unclear. Germline lookup yields CDR1 SGHDN and CDR2 FVKESK. The ends were cut back, 3 bases at V and 3 bases at J, with 6 bases in the middle. The CDR3 is made up of 12 amino acids. In DNA form, the CDR3 reads TGTGCCAGCAGCCATAGCTACTACGAGCAGTACTTC. This translates into CASSHSYYEQYF.

This clone was seen a single time. This CDR3 reads CASSLGMGQGGTDTQYF. For the CDR3, the DNA is TGTGCCAGTAGCCTGGGCATGGGACAGGGCGGCACAGATACGCAGTATTTT. The chain couples TRBV19 to TRBJ2-3; TRBD1 agrees at 9 bases. V lost 6 bases to trimming and J lost 1 base; unmatched junction nucleotides: 11. CDR1 LNHDA and CDR2 SQIVND come from the germline V gene (reference sequence). The CDR3 spans 17 residues.

This sequence joins TRBV27 and TRBJ1-1; D uncertain. The CDR3 runs 14 residues. Per the germline V gene, CDR1 is MNHEY and CDR2 is SMNVEV (reference sequence). The ends were cut back, 4 bases at V and 1 base at J, with 10 bases in the middle. The DNA for the CDR3 is TGTGCCAGCAGTTCACGAGGAAGGAACACTGAAGCTTTCTTT. Its protein is CASSSRGRNTEAFF.

This clone was seen just once. The genes are TRBV6-5 and TRBJ1-5; the D is unclear. Trimming pared 2 bases from V and 3 bases from J, leaving 11 bases between. This CDR3 is built from 15 residues. Germline-derived CDR1 and CDR2 are MNHEY and SVGAGI. DNA of the CDR3: TGTGCCAGCAGTTACGGCGGAAATATCAATCAGCCCCAGCATTTT. It codes for CASSYGGNINQPQHF.

The chain combines TRBV29-1 with TRBJ1-2; the D gene is possibly TRBD1 (5 bases). The V gene lost 6 bases and the J gene lost 4 bases, with 24 bases spanning the gap. The CDR3 loop spans 16 amino acids. The V gene's germline CDR1 is SQVTM and CDR2 ANQGSEA. The CDR3 sequence is CSVSPADSLNPYGYTF. The CDR3 DNA reads as TGCAGCGTCTCGCCCGCCGACAGTCTTAACCCCTATGGCTACACCTTC.

The chain combines TRBV3-1 (or the pseudogene TRBV3-2) with TRBJ2-7, with 8 bases fitting TRBD2. CDR1 and CDR2 (germline): LGHDT, YNNKEL (reference sequence). With 3 bases clipped from V and 4 bases from J, the junction kept 8 bases outside the gene matches. CDR3 length: 15 residues. CDR3 in amino acids: CASSQGTSPYYEQYF. The CDR3 DNA sequence: TGTGCCAGCAGCCAGGGGACTAGTCCGTATTACGAGCAGTACTTC.